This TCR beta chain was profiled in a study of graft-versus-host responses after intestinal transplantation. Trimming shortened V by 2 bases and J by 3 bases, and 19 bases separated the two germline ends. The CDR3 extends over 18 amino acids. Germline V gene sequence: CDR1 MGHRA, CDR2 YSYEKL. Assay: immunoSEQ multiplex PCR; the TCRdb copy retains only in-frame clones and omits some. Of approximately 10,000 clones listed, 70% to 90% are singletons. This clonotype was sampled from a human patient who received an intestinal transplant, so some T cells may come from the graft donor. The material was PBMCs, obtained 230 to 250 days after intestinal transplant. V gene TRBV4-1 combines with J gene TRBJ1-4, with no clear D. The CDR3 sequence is CASSQRTPYRRANEKLFF. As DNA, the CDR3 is TGCGCCAGCAGCCAAAGGACTCCTTACCGGAGGGCTAATGAAAAACTGTTTTTT.